A selection of T cell receptor beta chains follows, all from one sample in a study of T-cell memory formation after mild COVID-19. TCRdb recomputed calls from the 5' RACE reads with MiXCR, one row per CDR3 protein. The sample includes about 350,000 distinct CDR3 sequences, roughly 19% seen only once; the top ten take approximately 22%. Sequencing was carried out using PBMCs or a T cell subset sorted from them (not recorded which). The receptors were gathered from a man in his late teens or twenties who had mild COVID-19 (a few samples of this study predate the infection). Cell type and time point are not known. Both conserved end residues are part of each CDR3. Each record gives: V gene, D gene, clone size, J gene, CDR3 protein, CDR3 DNA. A D gene is named only where the DNA matches it firmly. The size of a clone is reported for some rows only, either as once, few or many, or as a class for expanded clones.

v_call: TRBV28; d_call: -; clone_size: -; j_call: TRBJ2-3; cdr3_aa: CASSGGREHTQYF; cdr3_nt: TGTGCCAGCAGTGGGGGCAGGGAGCATACGCAGTATTTT
v_call: TRBV7-2; d_call: -; clone_size: few; j_call: TRBJ1-5; cdr3_aa: CASSLGWGGGAPQHF; cdr3_nt: TGTGCCAGCAGCTTAGGATGGGGGGGCGGCGCCCCCCAGCATTTT
v_call: TRBV11-2; d_call: TRBD1; clone_size: -; j_call: TRBJ1-1; cdr3_aa: CASRETGIAEAFF; cdr3_nt: TGTGCCAGCAGAGAGACAGGGATCGCTGAAGCTTTCTTT
v_call: TRBV9; d_call: -; clone_size: few; j_call: TRBJ2-3; cdr3_aa: CASSGGGRDTQYF; cdr3_nt: TGTGCCAGCAGTGGAGGCGGCCGAGATACGCAGTATTTT
v_call: TRBV12-3/TRBV12-4; d_call: -; clone_size: -; j_call: TRBJ2-2; cdr3_aa: CASSGRLAGELFF; cdr3_nt: TGTGCCAGCAGTGGCAGGTTGGCCGGGGAGCTGTTTTTT
v_call: TRBV7-9; d_call: -; clone_size: -; j_call: TRBJ2-2; cdr3_aa: CASSLAAGELFF; cdr3_nt: TGTGCCAGCAGCTTAGCCGCCGGGGAGCTGTTTTTT
v_call: TRBV5-4; d_call: TRBD1; clone_size: few; j_call: TRBJ2-5; cdr3_aa: CASSVQGASVTQYF; cdr3_nt: TGTGCCAGCAGCGTCCAGGGGGCCTCGGTGACCCAGTACTTC
v_call: TRBV5-5; d_call: TRBD1; clone_size: few; j_call: TRBJ1-2; cdr3_aa: CASLLGLGTGAYGYTF; cdr3_nt: TGTGCCAGCCTCCTTGGTCTAGGGACAGGGGCCTATGGCTACACCTTC
v_call: TRBV12-3/TRBV12-4; d_call: TRBD2; clone_size: -; j_call: TRBJ2-1; cdr3_aa: CASSGLGPYNEQFF; cdr3_nt: TGTGCCAGCAGCGGACTAGGGCCCTACAATGAGCAGTTCTTC
v_call: TRBV5-1; d_call: TRBD2; clone_size: -; j_call: TRBJ2-3; cdr3_aa: CASSLVAGADTQYF; cdr3_nt: TGCGCCAGCAGCTTGGTAGCGGGGGCAGATACGCAGTATTTT
v_call: TRBV7-9; d_call: TRBD1; clone_size: -; j_call: TRBJ1-5; cdr3_aa: CASSREGSRGLRQPQHF; cdr3_nt: TGTGCCAGCAGTAGGGAGGGATCCAGGGGGCTTCGTCAGCCCCAGCATTTT
v_call: TRBV4-1; d_call: -; clone_size: many; j_call: TRBJ2-3; cdr3_aa: CASSQGGWGLLDTQYF; cdr3_nt: TGCGCCAGCAGCCAAGGGGGTTGGGGACTTCTTGATACGCAGTATTTT
v_call: TRBV14; d_call: -; clone_size: many; j_call: TRBJ1-1; cdr3_aa: CASSQGGALNTEAFF; cdr3_nt: TGTGCCAGCAGCCAAGGGGGCGCCTTAAACACTGAAGCTTTCTTT
v_call: TRBV18; d_call: TRBD1; clone_size: -; j_call: TRBJ2-1; cdr3_aa: CASSPRQGPNEQFF; cdr3_nt: TGTGCCAGCTCACCCAGACAGGGCCCCAATGAGCAGTTCTTC
v_call: TRBV5-1; d_call: TRBD1; clone_size: once; j_call: TRBJ2-2; cdr3_aa: CASSVDRVQRTGELFF; cdr3_nt: TGCGCCAGCAGCGTAGACAGGGTTCAGCGGACCGGGGAGCTGTTTTTT
v_call: TRBV6-2/TRBV6-3; d_call: -; clone_size: -; j_call: TRBJ1-5; cdr3_aa: CAGKQNQPQHF; cdr3_nt: TGTGCCGGAAAACAGAATCAGCCCCAGCATTTT
v_call: TRBV5-1; d_call: -; clone_size: many; j_call: TRBJ2-7; cdr3_aa: CASSLQPPGLSYEQYF; cdr3_nt: TGCGCCAGCAGCTTACAGCCTCCAGGTCTCTCCTACGAGCAGTACTTC
v_call: TRBV20-1; d_call: -; clone_size: -; j_call: TRBJ2-1; cdr3_aa: CSASPNWEQFF; cdr3_nt: TGCAGTGCTAGTCCCAATTGGGAGCAGTTCTTC
v_call: TRBV12-3/TRBV12-4; d_call: TRBD1; clone_size: -; j_call: TRBJ1-5; cdr3_aa: CASTDGTANQPQHF; cdr3_nt: TGTGCCAGTACCGACGGGACAGCTAATCAGCCCCAGCATTTT
v_call: TRBV4-1; d_call: -; clone_size: many; j_call: TRBJ2-1; cdr3_aa: CASSQVSDEQFF; cdr3_nt: TGCGCCAGCAGCCAAGTCAGCGATGAGCAGTTCTTC
v_call: TRBV5-1; d_call: -; clone_size: -; j_call: TRBJ2-5; cdr3_aa: CASRPPGLQETQYF; cdr3_nt: TGCGCCTCAAGGCCCCCAGGCCTCCAAGAGACCCAGTACTTC
v_call: TRBV7-3; d_call: TRBD2; clone_size: -; j_call: TRBJ2-3; cdr3_aa: CASSSLAGGWDTQYF; cdr3_nt: TGTGCCAGCAGCTCGCTAGCGGGGGGGTGGGATACGCAGTATTTT
v_call: TRBV6-2/TRBV6-3; d_call: -; clone_size: few; j_call: TRBJ2-3; cdr3_aa: CASRQGQFRADTQYF; cdr3_nt: TGTGCCAGCAGACAAGGACAGTTCAGGGCAGATACGCAGTATTTT
v_call: TRBV19; d_call: -; clone_size: -; j_call: TRBJ2-2; cdr3_aa: CASSISQRGTGELFF; cdr3_nt: TGTGCCAGTAGTATTAGCCAACGAGGGACCGGGGAGCTGTTTTTT
v_call: TRBV7-9; d_call: -; clone_size: -; j_call: TRBJ2-1; cdr3_aa: CASSLMEGEQFF; cdr3_nt: TGTGCCAGCAGCTTGATGGAGGGGGAGCAGTTCTTC
v_call: TRBV12-3/TRBV12-4; d_call: -; clone_size: -; j_call: TRBJ1-2; cdr3_aa: CASSLAGPYGYTF; cdr3_nt: TGTGCCAGCAGTTTGGCAGGTCCATATGGCTACACCTTC
v_call: TRBV6-5; d_call: -; clone_size: -; j_call: TRBJ2-3; cdr3_aa: CASSPFGPVPDTQYF; cdr3_nt: TGTGCCAGCAGCCCATTCGGGCCCGTCCCAGATACGCAGTATTTT
v_call: TRBV6-2/TRBV6-3; d_call: -; clone_size: -; j_call: TRBJ2-5; cdr3_aa: CASSYGRETQYF; cdr3_nt: TGTGCCAGCAGTTACGGCCGTGAGACCCAGTACTTC
v_call: TRBV11-2; d_call: TRBD2; clone_size: few; j_call: TRBJ2-1; cdr3_aa: CASSLGGLAGSNEQFF; cdr3_nt: TGTGCCAGCAGCCTCGGGGGGCTAGCGGGGTCAAATGAGCAGTTCTTC
v_call: TRBV3-1; d_call: TRBD2; clone_size: few; j_call: TRBJ2-1; cdr3_aa: CASSPSAGGRNEQFF; cdr3_nt: TGTGCCAGCAGCCCCTCGGCGGGGGGTAGGAATGAGCAGTTCTTC
v_call: TRBV5-1; d_call: TRBD2; clone_size: many; j_call: TRBJ2-3; cdr3_aa: CASSLEYGGAGDTQYF; cdr3_nt: TGCGCCAGCAGCTTGGAATACGGGGGGGCAGGAGATACGCAGTATTTT
v_call: TRBV5-5; d_call: -; clone_size: few; j_call: TRBJ1-2; cdr3_aa: CASTFREFGGYTF; cdr3_nt: TGTGCCAGCACCTTCAGGGAATTTGGTGGCTACACCTTC
v_call: TRBV2; d_call: -; clone_size: few; j_call: TRBJ2-3; cdr3_aa: CASRKGTGGDTQYF; cdr3_nt: TGTGCCAGCAGGAAAGGGACGGGTGGTGATACGCAGTATTTT
v_call: TRBV4-1; d_call: TRBD1; clone_size: few; j_call: TRBJ2-1; cdr3_aa: CASSQRDRGPNEQFF; cdr3_nt: TGCGCCAGCAGCCAAAGGGACAGGGGGCCCAATGAGCAGTTCTTC
v_call: TRBV11-2; d_call: -; clone_size: few; j_call: TRBJ2-1; cdr3_aa: CASSPPGTRNEQFF; cdr3_nt: TGTGCCAGCAGTCCGCCCGGGACACGGAATGAGCAGTTCTTC